The source of this TCR beta chain is a study of vaccination and CD4 T cells after COVID-19. The ends were cut back, 6 bases at V and 8 bases at J, with 16 bases in the middle. Germline V gives CDR1 MNHNS, CDR2 SASEGT. The length of the CDR3 is 13 residues. Treatment meaning: roughly 11-day PBMC culture with coronavirus spike peptide pools or control peptides (ViraFEST assay). Before Alpha, Beta and Delta appeared in the US, convalescents tested positive (March–December 2020). General study results and limits: Researchers report that 304 of 307 vaccine-specific clones in convalescent patients proved spike mono-reactive.

There are a few counts of this clonotype. Its specificity is unknown. At the Johns Hopkins FTIC core, DNA taken from cultured CD4+ T cells was sequenced by way of the Oncomine TCR Beta short-read assay. Via MiXCR, TCRdb re-called the PCR reads, giving one row per CDR3 protein. The sample yields 15,000 to 20,000 distinct CDR3 sequences, about half seen once. This chain uses TRBV6-1 with TRBJ1-2, with TRBD1 as a possible D gene (5 bases). The receptor's source is a human donor who had recovered from COVID-19. Sequenced here: CD4+ T cells from blood, cultured in vitro, sampled before SARS-CoV-2 vaccination. This CDR3 is CASSSPYGDGYTF. CDR3 nucleotide sequence: TGTGCCAGCAGCTCGCCGTACGGGGACGGCTACACCTTC.